This T cell receptor beta chain emerged from a study of OX40 agonist ivuxolimab in advanced cancers. This table comes from immunoSEQ multiplex PCR, and its TCRdb copy is limited to in-frame clones, with some not included. The sample has tens of thousands of clones, around 90% seen once. A word on this clone: What it binds is not known.

Any history of autoimmune disease or systemic immunosuppression disqualified patients. The study, taken as a whole, reports: In CD8+ T cells, expanded clones were on average more numerous than in CD4+. Normalized expansion of T-cell clones was also low for some nonresponders.

Sequenced here: CD4+ or CD8+ T cells sorted from blood, sampled in a trial of the OX40 agonist ivuxolimab. This sequence was found in an adult with an advanced solid tumor such as melanoma, head and neck, liver or kidney cancer.

The CDR3 coding sequence is TGTGCCAGCAGCTTAGGTCCTAGCGGGGATGACACCGGGGAGCTGTTTTTT. Translated: CASSLGPSGDDTGELFF. V gene TRBV7-7 combines with J gene TRBJ2-2; 9 nucleotides line up with TRBD2. Germline CDR1 and CDR2: SSHAT and FNYEAQ (reference sequence). The V segment lost 1 base and the J segment 3 bases; nucleotides outside the gene matches: 6. The CDR3 runs to 17 residues.